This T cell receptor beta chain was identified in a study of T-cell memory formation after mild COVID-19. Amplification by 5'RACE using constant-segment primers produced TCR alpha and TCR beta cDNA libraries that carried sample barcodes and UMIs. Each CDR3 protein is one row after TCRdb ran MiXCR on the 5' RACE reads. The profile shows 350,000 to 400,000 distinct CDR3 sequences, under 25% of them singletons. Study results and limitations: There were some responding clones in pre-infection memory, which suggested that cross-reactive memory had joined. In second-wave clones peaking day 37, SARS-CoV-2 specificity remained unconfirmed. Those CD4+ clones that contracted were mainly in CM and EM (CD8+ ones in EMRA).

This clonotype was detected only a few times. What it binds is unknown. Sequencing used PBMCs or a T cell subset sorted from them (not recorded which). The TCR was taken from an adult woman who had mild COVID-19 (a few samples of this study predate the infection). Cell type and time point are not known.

CDR3 sequence (DNA): TGTGCCAGCAGTGCGTGGGGGAGTAGCAATCAGCCCCAGCATTTT. Its translation: CASSAWGSSNQPQHF. This chain uses TRBV12-3 or TRBV12-4 with TRBJ1-5; possibly TRBD1 for D (5 bases). V was cut by 5 bases and J by 0 bases, with 11 bases left in between. This CDR3 spans 15 amino acids.